This note documents a single TCR beta chain sequence. Sequencing was performed with immunoSEQ multiplex PCR; in TCRdb, only in-frame clones are kept and a portion is missing. The sample lists some 170,000 clones; more than 75% were seen once. The CDR3 runs to 13 residues. Trimming removed 2 bases from V and 8 bases from J, with 10 bases in between. CDR1 and CDR2 (germline): GTSNPN, SVGIG (reference sequence). The entry originates in a study of blood T cell repertoires in COVID-19. Study context: Some COVID-19 samples were acute and others convalescent; all came from the United States, Italy and Spain. PBMCs, B-cell-depleted T cells, or T cells provided the cDNA or gDNA that made up the material.

Participant ages covered 18 to 89 years across 25 or so US areas. V usage is TRBV30 and J usage is TRBJ1-6; D remains ambiguous. The sample was PBMCs or T cells enriched from blood (not recorded which). The TCR comes from a human donor with acute COVID-19. The donor label of this sample is uncertain. The CDR3 DNA reads as TGTGCCTGGAGTTCGGAGGGTGATTCACCCCTCCACTTT. This gives the protein CAWSSEGDSPLHF.